Below, one TCR beta chain is given with its context. Its antigen is as yet unknown. Selection required adequate fresh-frozen tumor tissue plus more than two years' survival data. Amplification used 60 V beta primers and 13 J beta primers. Method: immunoSEQ multiplex PCR; TCRdb's copy keeps in-frame clones and lacks some. Of 3,000 to 4,000 clones in the sample, approximately 95% were seen once. V shed 1 base and J shed 10 bases, with 8 bases lying between them. Germline CDR1 and CDR2: SGHTA and FQGNSA. The CDR3 totals 12 residues. The data belong to a study of glioma-infiltrating T cells after dendritic cell vaccination. Study in general: Autologous tumor lysate-pulsed dendritic cell vaccination was given between about 2003 and 2013. Broader study findings: Longer survival after dendritic cell vaccination followed higher pretreatment TIL content.

The chain recombines TRBV7-2 with TRBJ2-1; no firm D call. The sample here was blood, taken before dendritic cell vaccination. This receptor was taken from a human donor with glioblastoma. CDR3 residues: CASSLVSREQFF. CDR3 nucleotides: TGTGCCAGCAGCTTAGTGTCGAGGGAGCAGTTCTTC.